Given below is one T cell receptor beta chain in context. The antigen is not known. A junction end diverges from the germline sequence, so it may reflect a read error. The sample comes from a study of shared clonotypes between healthy human individuals. General study findings and limits: Clonotype sharing levels among donors were expected to vary with sequencing depth.

Per germline, CDR1 MNHGY and CDR2 SAAAGT. The CDR3 contains 15 residues. Naive CD8 isolation took CD45RO-negative cells positively selected for CCR7 and excluded terminally differentiated effector memory CD45RA+ cells. Using immunoSEQ multiplex PCR, the repertoire was profiled, and TCRdb retains in-frame clones only, with some absent. The sample carries millions of clones, about 93% recorded once. The clonotype was recovered from a man younger than 35 in good health. Some clones in this sample may be carry-over from other donors' samples. V gene TRBV6-8 combines with J gene TRBJ1-1, with D hard to call. Sequenced input: naive CD8+ T cells from PBMCs. This CDR3 reads CATSQERFGGTEAFF. DNA of the CDR3: TGTGCCACCAGTCAAGAAAGGTTTGGAGGCACTGAAGCTTTCTTT.